The 16 T cell receptor beta chains presented below share a single source sample, sequenced in a study of T cells in Graves' hyperthyroidism and ophthalmopathy. What was amplified from RNA transcripts were TCR beta CDR3 regions. HTBI primers were employed in a first-round RT-PCR of the TCR CDR3. TCRdb re-derived calls from the multiplex PCR reads in MiXCR, one entry per CDR3 protein. The sample has over 550,000 distinct CDR3 sequences; roughly 17% are singletons. What was sequenced was blood. These receptors were taken from a woman aged 18-35 years with Graves' hyperthyroidism.

This clonotype came up a few times. This chain uses TRBV15 with TRBJ2-7, with 7 positions matching TRBD1. This CDR3 is 15 amino acids long. The junction had 12 bases not matched to a gene; V was cut back by 4 bases and J by 6 bases. Per germline, CDR1 LNHNV and CDR2 YYDKDF (reference sequence). The CDR3, as DNA: TGTGCCACCAGCATTAGCGACAGGGATTCCGGCGAGCAGTACTTC. It specifies CATSISDRDSGEQYF.

Many counts were recorded for this clonotype. The chain employs TRBV2 and TRBJ2-7; no firm D call. The V and J ends lost 0 bases and 7 bases respectively, with 7 bases between them. From germline, CDR1 is SNHLY and CDR2 FYNNEI. CDR3 length: 12 amino acids. CDR3 residues: CASSEAALEQYF. In DNA, the CDR3 is TGTGCCAGCAGTGAAGCGGCTTTGGAGCAGTACTTC.

This clonotype was seen at least ten times. The gene calls are TRBV12-3 or TRBV12-4 and TRBJ2-1; TRBD1 matches 7 bases. This CDR3 has 15 amino acids. Losses at the gene ends were 6 bases for V and 0 bases for J; bases not matched to a gene: 5. CDR3 nucleotides: TGTGCCAGCAGGAGGGGGCCCAGCTCCTACAATGAGCAGTTCTTC. Its translation: CASRRGPSSYNEQFF.

This clonotype was picked up many times. The rearrangement links TRBV2 to TRBJ1-3; a weak D match, TRBD1 (6 bases). Trimming removed 6 bases from V and 5 bases from J, with 11 bases in between. CDR3 length: 13 residues. In germline, CDR1 is SNHLY, CDR2 FYNNEI. CDR3 nucleotide sequence: TGTGCCAGCAGCACAGGGATCCGAAACACCATATATTTT. This translates into CASSTGIRNTIYF.

This clonotype was detected ten times or more. The J gene is TRBJ2-1, the V gene TRBV3-1; D gene unclear. This CDR3 comprises 12 residues. Deletions cut 1 base from V and 10 bases from J, with 8 bases between. The V gene's germline CDR1 is LGHDT and CDR2 YNNKEL (reference sequence). The CDR3 DNA reads as TGTGCCAGCAGCCAAGTAACGAGAGAGCAGTTCTTC. As protein: CASSQVTREQFF.

This clonotype has a single count. This chain joins TRBV2 and TRBJ1-6; no reliable D call. The V end was cut by 1 base, the J end by 6 bases, with 4 bases between. From germline, CDR1 is SNHLY and CDR2 FYNNEI. This CDR3 spans 13 amino acids. DNA of the CDR3: TGTGCCAGCAGTGAAGATAGTAATTCACCCCTCCACTTT. Translation gives CASSEDSNSPLHF.

This clonotype has at least ten counts. V is TRBV7-2 and J is TRBJ2-7, with TRBD2 identical over 12 bases. There are 16 residues in the CDR3. The junction had 10 bases not matched to a gene; V was cut back by 6 bases and J by 4 bases. CDR1 SGHTA and CDR2 FQGNSA come from the germline V gene. In nucleotides, the CDR3 is TGTGCCAGCAGACGGACTAGCGGGGACCTAGGATACGAGCAGTACTTC. This gives the protein CASRRTSGDLGYEQYF.

The rearrangement joins TRBV19 to TRBJ1-6; D is possibly TRBD1 (6 bases). Between the trimmed V and J ends, which lost 9 bases and 10 bases, there was a span of 13 bases. Germline assignment: CDR1 LNHDA and CDR2 SQIVND (reference sequence). This CDR3 has 12 residues. The CDR3 loop reads CASETGGSPLHF. The DNA of the CDR3 is TGTGCCAGCGAGACAGGCGGATCACCCCTCCACTTT.

This clonotype occurred a few times. The chain recombines TRBV27 with TRBJ1-1, with TRBD1 as a possible D gene (5 bases). V lost 6 bases, J lost 11 bases, and 13 bases lay in between. The germline gives CDR1 MNHEY, CDR2 SMNVEV (reference sequence). The CDR3 sequence is 11 residues long. CDR3 in DNA: TGTGCCAGCAGCCTGGGGGGGAGGGCTTTCTTT. Its protein is CASSLGGRAFF.

CDR3 bases: TGTGCCACCAGCAGAGAACGGCTGAATAATTCACCCCTCCACTTT. It encodes CATSRERLNNSPLHF. The gene calls are TRBV15 and TRBJ1-6, with D uncertain. The CDR3 runs 15 residues. Trimming took 0 bases from V and 5 from J, leaving 8 bases between them. Germline V CDR1 and CDR2: LNHNV, YYDKDF (reference sequence).

This clonotype was picked up a small number of times. The chain recombines TRBV7-8 with TRBJ2-2, with 10 bases matching TRBD1. Germline V lookup: CDR1 SGHVS, CDR2 FQNEAQ. The V and J ends lost 7 bases and 6 bases, in that order; junction bases with no gene match: 5. The CDR3 is 14 amino acids. The CDR3 spells CASIDRGLAGELFF. CDR3 DNA: TGTGCCAGCATTGACAGGGGGCTCGCCGGGGAGCTGTTTTTT.

This clonotype came up many times. The rearrangement links TRBV12-3 or TRBV12-4 to TRBJ2-3, with 8 positions matching TRBD1. J was trimmed by 12 bases and V by 3 bases; bases with no gene match: 5. There are 12 residues in the CDR3. CDR3 region: CASSFTDREQYF. DNA for the CDR3: TGTGCCAGCAGTTTCACGGACAGGGAACAGTATTTT.

In its sample, this clonotype was seen a few times. This chain uses TRBV20-1 with TRBJ1-1, with D maybe TRBD1 (5 bases). V was shortened by 6 bases and J by 2 bases, with 7 bases between the two germline ends. Germline assignment: CDR1 DFQATT and CDR2 SNEGSKA (reference sequence). The CDR3 runs to 11 residues. This CDR3 reads CSAQGNTEAFF. Here the CDR3 DNA reads TGCAGTGCCCAGGGAAACACTGAAGCTTTCTTT.

This clonotype was found many times. The J gene is TRBJ2-7, the V gene TRBV6-1; D unresolved. The CDR3 sequence is 13 residues long. Germline CDR1 reads MNHNS; CDR2 reads SASEGT. The V and J ends lost 7 bases and 1 base respectively, with 11 bases between them. CDR3 in DNA: TGTGCCAGCACCTCTGACATGTCCTACGAGCAGTACTTC. It specifies CASTSDMSYEQYF.

The chain recombines TRBV25-1 with TRBJ2-7, with D perhaps matching TRBD1 or TRBD2 (5 bases each). Germline values: CDR1 MGHDK, CDR2 SYGVNS. The V gene lost 4 bases and the J gene lost 4 bases, with 14 bases spanning the gap. The CDR3 loop spans 14 amino acids. This CDR3 is CASSGGTESYEQYF. CDR3 nucleotide sequence: TGTGCCAGCAGTGGGGGGACGGAGAGTTACGAGCAGTACTTC.

This clonotype showed up just a few times. The J gene is TRBJ2-7, the V gene TRBV6-1; D not resolved. Trimming stripped 7 bases from V and 4 bases from J, with 11 bases between. This CDR3 is built from 12 residues. Germline lookup yields CDR1 MNHNS and CDR2 SASEGT. The CDR3 DNA reads TGTGCCAGCATCTCAGACCGATACGAGCAGTACTTC. Its translation: CASISDRYEQYF.